This TCR beta chain was captured in a study of identical twins. Study results and caveats: Weaker excess twin sharing was observed in beta out-of-frame sequences.

After removal of 1 base from V and 4 bases from J, the junction contained 9 bases not matched to a gene. Per the germline V gene, CDR1 is LNHNV and CDR2 is YYDKDF (reference sequence). The CDR3 has 17 amino acids. This clonotype has at least ten counts. The antigen is unknown. TCRdb ran MiXCR on the 5' RACE reads and lists one entry per CDR3 protein. The table shows a few hundred thousand distinct CDR3 sequences, with about 8.5% occurring only once. All donors comprised healthy Caucasians. The same data also contributed to another study, on yellow fever vaccine responses in identical twins.

Sequenced input: CD8+ T cells sorted from blood. This receptor was identified in a woman aged 18-29 years in good health. V gene TRBV15 combines with J gene TRBJ2-1; 8 bases line up with TRBD2. The CDR3, as DNA: TGTGCCACCAGCAGAGGTATCGAGGTAGCGGGGTACAATGAGCAGTTCTTC. Protein: CATSRGIEVAGYNEQFF.